These 23 T cell receptor beta chains share one sample of origin, sequenced in a study of PD-L1 blockade in urothelial cancer. The assay was immunoSEQ multiplex PCR, and TCRdb's table has in-frame clones only and misses some. The top ten clones hold 7.6% of a sample with tens of thousands of clones, 87% of them seen once. The specimen comprised PBMCs, sampled around atezolizumab (anti-PD-L1) treatment. Receptors were obtained from a man aged 60 to 75 with urothelial cancer.

Worth noting for this clone: The junction does not match germline at one end; this may be a read error. V usage is TRBV5-4 and J usage is TRBJ1-6, with D possibly TRBD1 on 6 matching bases. From germline, CDR1 is SGHNT and CDR2 YYREEE (reference sequence). The CDR3 length is 15 residues. The CDR3 here is CASSLGAFENSPLHF. CDR3 DNA: TGTGCCAGCAGTTTGGGGGCGTTCGAGAATTCACCCCTCCACTTT. The full variable domain, rest sourced from reference TRBV5-4 and TRBJ1-6, is ETGVTQSPTHLIKTRGQQVTLRCSSQSGHNTVSWYQQALGQGPQFIFQYYREEENGRGNFPPRFSGLQFPNYSSELNVNALELDDSALYLCASSLGAFENSPLHFGNGTRLTVT.

J is TRBJ1-1 and V is TRBV10-1; tentatively, D is TRBD1 (5 bases). The V gene's germline CDR1 is WNHNN and CDR2 SYGVQD (reference sequence). CDR3 length equals 13 residues. With 5 bases removed from V and 3 bases from J, the gap between germline ends came to 10 bases. CDR3 nucleotide sequence: TGCGCCAGCAGTCCGACAGTGGACACTGAAGCTTTCTTT. Its translation: CASSPTVDTEAFF.

This sequence joins TRBV6-1 and TRBJ1-4; D may be TRBD1 (6 bases). This CDR3 is built from 13 residues. The V end was cut by 10 bases, the J end by 8 bases, with 17 bases between. In germline, CDR1 is MNHNS, CDR2 SASEGT. The CDR3 here is CATTVRQGEKLFF. CDR3 DNA sequence: TGTGCCACCACAGTCCGGCAGGGGGAAAAACTGTTTTTT.

The rearrangement uses TRBV11-2 and TRBJ2-1; 9 bases fit TRBD1. Per germline, CDR1 SGHAT and CDR2 FQNNGV. The V gene end was trimmed by 4 bases and the J gene end by 4 bases; junction bases not matched to a gene: 11. The CDR3 runs 17 residues. The CDR3, as DNA: TGTGCCAGCAGCTCTACACTACAGGGGGCTCGTTACAATGAGCAGTTCTTC. It is translated as CASSSTLQGARYNEQFF.

The genes are TRBV7-9 and TRBJ1-1; tentatively, D is TRBD1 (6 bases). Trimming shortened V by 5 bases and J by 1 base, and 23 bases separated the two germline ends. Germline CDR1 is SEHNR and CDR2 is FQNEAQ (reference sequence). The CDR3 covers 18 residues. The CDR3 here is CASSPWPTRGGANTEAFF. Written as DNA, the CDR3 is TGTGCCAGCAGCCCTTGGCCCACTCGTGGGGGCGCGAACACTGAAGCTTTCTTT.

This clone has a single count. V is TRBV30 and J is TRBJ1-5; D possibly corresponds to TRBD1 (6 bases). Germline lookup yields CDR1 GTSNPN and CDR2 SVGIG (reference sequence). The ends were cut back, 3 bases at V and 0 bases at J, with 12 bases in the middle. CDR3 size: 15 residues. The CDR3 loop is CAWSTGQNSNQPQHF. The CDR3, as DNA: TGTGCCTGGAGCACGGGACAAAATAGCAATCAGCCCCAGCATTTT.

The chain joins TRBV6-1 to TRBJ2-2, with D tentatively TRBD1 (6 bases). CDR3 length: 15 amino acids. Trimming left V 5 bases short and J 6 bases short, with 16 bases between. The germline CDR1 and CDR2 sequences are MNHNS and SASEGT. For the CDR3, the DNA is TGTGCCAGCAGTTCCGGGACACGGAGGTCCGGGGAGCTGTTTTTT. Protein sequence: CASSSGTRRSGELFF.

This clone occurred once. J is TRBJ2-3 and V is TRBV5-1, with 7 nucleotides matching TRBD1. From germline, CDR1 is SGHRS and CDR2 YFSETQ. Losses at the gene ends were 0 bases for V and 4 bases for J; bases not matched to a gene: 5. The CDR3 spans 15 residues. The CDR3 is CASSLAGQRPDTQYF. Written as DNA, the CDR3 is TGCGCCAGCAGCTTGGCGGGACAGCGTCCAGATACGCAGTATTTT.

The chain links TRBV6-5 to TRBJ1-5; D unresolved. The CDR3 spans 14 residues. The germline V gene has CDR1 MNHEY and CDR2 SVGAGI. V was shortened by 2 bases and J by 4 bases, with 9 bases between the two germline ends. This chain's CDR3 is CASSYAQENQPQHF. In nucleotides, the CDR3 is TGTGCCAGCAGTTACGCCCAGGAAAATCAGCCCCAGCATTTT.

This chain joins TRBV4-2 and TRBJ1-4, with TRBD1 matching over 7 bases. CDR1 and CDR2 (germline): LGHNA, YNFKEQ. The CDR3 spans 13 residues. The ends lost 5 bases at V and 8 bases at J; junction bases unmatched: 5. The CDR3 is CASSSDRPEKLFF. The CDR3 DNA sequence: TGTGCCAGCAGCTCGGACAGGCCAGAAAAACTGTTTTTT.

J is TRBJ2-1 and V is TRBV30, with 10 bases aligning to TRBD2. This CDR3 spans 17 amino acids. CDR1 is GTSNPN and CDR2 is SVGIG in the germline V gene (reference sequence). Trimming took 0 bases from V and 5 from J; bases not matched to a gene: 10. DNA of the CDR3: TGTGCCTGGAGTGTAGCCAGCGGGGGGGCCTTAAACAATGAGCAGTTCTTC. Amino acid sequence: CAWSVASGGALNNEQFF.

The rearrangement links TRBV11-3 to TRBJ2-3; TRBD2 aligns across 14 bases. The CDR3 is made up of 16 amino acids. V was pared by 5 bases and J by 4 bases, with 5 bases of the junction left unmatched. From germline, CDR1 is SGHNT and CDR2 YENEEA. CDR3 region: CASSRGTSGGSDTQYF. The CDR3 nucleotides are TGTGCCAGCAGCCGCGGGACTAGCGGGGGTTCAGATACGCAGTATTTT.

This chain links TRBV27 with TRBJ2-2; 7 nucleotides match TRBD1. Per germline, CDR1 MNHEY and CDR2 SMNVEV (reference sequence). J was trimmed by 4 bases and V by 1 base; bases with no gene match: 6. This CDR3 region has 16 residues. CDR3 region: CASSLWGTEGTGELFF. CDR3 DNA: TGTGCCAGCAGTTTATGGGGGACAGAGGGCACCGGGGAGCTGTTTTTT.

V usage is TRBV19 and J usage is TRBJ2-1, with 7 bases lining up with TRBD2. Germline V CDR1 and CDR2: LNHDA, SQIVND (reference sequence). V gave up 4 bases and J gave up 5 bases; unmatched junction bases: 5. The CDR3 loop spans 14 amino acids. The CDR3 DNA follows: TGTGCCAGTAGTAGAGAGGGGAGGGACAATGAGCAGTTCTTC. Translating gives CASSREGRDNEQFF.

The chain couples TRBV21-1 to TRBJ2-7; the table's D gene call, TRBD1, was not cross checked with the DNA. TRBV21-1 is designated a pseudogene. The CDR3 loop spans 10 amino acids. Here the CDR3 DNA reads TGTGCCAGCAGCGTCCCGGGACAGGGTTTC. It yields the protein CASSVPGQGF.

The chain joins TRBV30 to TRBJ2-3; TRBD1 aligns across 8 bases. The trim removed 1 base at V and 0 bases at J, leaving 3 bases unmatched. The CDR3 is 15 residues long. CDR1 and CDR2 (germline): GTSNPN, SVGIG (reference sequence). In DNA form, the CDR3 reads TGTGCCTGGAGTGGCGACAGGGGAAGCACAGATACGCAGTATTTT. Its protein is CAWSGDRGSTDTQYF.

The chain employs TRBV19 and TRBJ2-1; no reliable D call. The CDR3 spans 14 residues. Trimming removed 5 bases from V and 8 bases from J, with 16 bases in between. Germline CDR1 reads LNHDA; CDR2 reads SQIVND (reference sequence). The CDR3 nucleotides read TGTGCCAGTAGTTTTTCGTCCGGTAGTGATGAGCAGTTCTTC. Translating it yields CASSFSSGSDEQFF.

The chain is built from TRBV2 and TRBJ1-1; D might be TRBD1 (5 bases). V lost 7 bases and J 3 bases, leaving 15 bases between the germline ends. The germline V gene encodes CDR1 SNHLY and CDR2 FYNNEI. The CDR3 has 14 residues. The CDR3 nucleotides read TGTGCCAGCATACTGGGGCACACGGACACTGAAGCTTTCTTT. Its protein is CASILGHTDTEAFF.

The gene calls are TRBV28 and TRBJ1-3; possible D gene TRBD1, 5 bases. Germline CDR1 and CDR2: MDHEN and SYDVKM. The CDR3 is made up of 17 amino acids. Deletions cut 2 bases from V and 0 bases from J, with 14 bases between. For the CDR3, the DNA is TGTGCCAGCAGTTTAGGTCCTGGCAGGGCCTCTGGAAACACCATATATTTT. Translating gives CASSLGPGRASGNTIYF.

The gene calls are TRBV5-1 and TRBJ2-7, with D perhaps matching TRBD1 (5 bases). The V end was cut by 0 bases, the J end by 4 bases, with 11 bases between. Germline assignment: CDR1 SGHRS and CDR2 YFSETQ. The CDR3 extends over 14 amino acids. CDR3 sequence (DNA): TGCGCCAGCAGCTTGGGCTGGACACGTTACGAGCAGTACTTC. It specifies CASSLGWTRYEQYF.

The rearrangement joins TRBV7-8 to TRBJ1-2; 9 bases agree with TRBD1. This CDR3 comprises 14 residues. CDR1 and CDR2 (germline): SGHVS, FQNEAQ. V was clipped by 5 bases and J by 2 bases; unmatched bases: 3. This chain's CDR3 is CASSVGQGNYGYTF. DNA of the CDR3: TGTGCCAGCAGCGTCGGACAGGGGAACTATGGCTACACCTTC. Full variable domain (rest looked up from reference TRBV7-8 and TRBJ1-2): GAGVSQSPRYKVAKRGQDVALRCDPISGHVSLFWYQQALGQGPEFLTYFQNEAQLDKSGLPSDRFFAERPEGSVSTLKIQRTQQEDSAVYLCASSVGQGNYGYTFGSGTRLTVV.

V usage is TRBV5-1 and J usage is TRBJ2-7; TRBD1 or TRBD2 may be the D gene (5 bases each). Germline CDR1 SGHRS, CDR2 YFSETQ. The CDR3 extends over 15 amino acids. V was clipped by 4 bases and J by 4 bases, with 18 bases between them. CDR3 nucleotide sequence: TGCGCCAGCAGCCTGGGACCCCGAGGAGATTACGAGCAGTACTTC. It yields the protein CASSLGPRGDYEQYF.

The V call is TRBV5-1, the J call TRBJ1-5; D might be TRBD1 (5 bases). The germline V gene encodes CDR1 SGHRS and CDR2 YFSETQ. The length of the CDR3 is 14 residues. Deletions cut 0 bases from V and 3 bases from J, with 7 bases between. CDR3 protein: CASSLGGANQPQHF. In DNA, the CDR3 is TGCGCCAGCAGCTTGGGCGGGGCCAATCAGCCCCAGCATTTT.